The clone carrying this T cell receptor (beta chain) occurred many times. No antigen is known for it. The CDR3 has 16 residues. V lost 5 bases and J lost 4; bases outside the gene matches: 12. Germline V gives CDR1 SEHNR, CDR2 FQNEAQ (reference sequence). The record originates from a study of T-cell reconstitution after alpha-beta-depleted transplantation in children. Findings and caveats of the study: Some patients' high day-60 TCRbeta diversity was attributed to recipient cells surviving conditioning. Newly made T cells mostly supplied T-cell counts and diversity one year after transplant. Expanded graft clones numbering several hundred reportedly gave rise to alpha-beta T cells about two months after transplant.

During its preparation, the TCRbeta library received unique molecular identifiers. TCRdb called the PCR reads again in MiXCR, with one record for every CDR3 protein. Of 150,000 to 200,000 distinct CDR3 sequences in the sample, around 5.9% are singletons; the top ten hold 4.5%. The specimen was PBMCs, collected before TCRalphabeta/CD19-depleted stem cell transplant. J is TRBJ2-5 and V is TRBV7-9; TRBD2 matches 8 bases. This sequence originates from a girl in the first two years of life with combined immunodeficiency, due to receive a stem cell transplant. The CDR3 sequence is CASSPTAGLGIETQYF. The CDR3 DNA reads TGTGCCAGCAGCCCCACCGCGGGACTAGGGATAGAGACCCAGTACTTC.